This T cell receptor (beta chain) comes out of a study of cytomegalovirus exposure and HLA in healthy donors. The PCR used 60 Vbeta and 13 Jbeta primers. Produced via immunoSEQ multiplex PCR; TCRdb's table is partial and in-frame only. The sample yields 100,000 to 150,000 clones, approximately 80% seen once. CDR3 size: 16 residues. The V gene end was trimmed by 1 base and the J gene end by 3 bases; junction bases not matched to a gene: 4. In germline, CDR1 is SEHNR, CDR2 FQNEAQ (reference sequence). The sample holds a few counts of this clone. The chain is built from TRBV7-9 and TRBJ1-3, with TRBD1 matching over 9 bases. The sample consisted of PBMCs. The origin of this receptor is a man younger than 35 in good health and CMV-seropositive. CDR3 sequence reads: CASSLGRTGVGNTIYF. The CDR3 nucleotides are TGTGCCAGCAGCTTAGGCCGGACAGGGGTTGGAAACACCATATATTTT.